This T cell receptor (beta chain) was retrieved from a study of shared clonotypes between healthy human individuals (dated by TCRdb to the early 2020s). Regarding the study in general: A few men and a couple of women, aged 18 to 49 years, made up the cohort. To increase sequencing depth and limit assay-specific biases, TCR repertoire library preparation and sequencing were carried out by different laboratories using diverse techniques. The study deeply sequenced blood TCR repertoires of 5 or 6 healthy adults to estimate repertoire size and the extent of clonotype sharing between individuals. Between about 0.94 and 8.9 billion PBMCs per donor were obtained by leukapheresis. For each donor, three plates each were used for CD4 naive and CD4 memory, two plates were used for CD8 naive, and one plate was used for CD8 memory.

Broad study findings and their caveats: Compared with non-shared clonotypes, clonotypes shared by all four sorted-subset donors had higher generation probabilities. Sharing across several donors was observed for around 5% of naive CD4, over 3% of naive CD8, roughly 2.4% of memory CD4, and less than 0.45% of memory CD8 clonotypes. Estimated clonotype richness was generally larger for naive than for memory subsets. The genetic and exposure-history diversity represented was limited by the small number of donors. Pairwise subsampling indicated that sequencing depth was expected to affect the degree of clonotype sharing among donors. Even with the large sequencing depth, rarefaction of the sorted-subset datasets indicated that sequencing was incomplete. Sampling was limited to blood, and TCR repertoires in tissue likely differ from TCR repertoires in blood.

Using the deep immunoSEQ assay, multiplex PCR amplified TCR CDR3 regions from genomic DNA. For each cell subset, the extracted genomic DNA was distributed evenly across all wells of several immunoSEQ 96-well plates, and each plate served as one replicate. Each replicate PCR for sorted subsets received about 180 ng genomic DNA, equal to about 30,000 T cell genomes. Purified libraries were quantified with a Qubit 3.0 fluorometer, sized on a Bioanalyzer 2100, and re-quantified with the KAPA Library Quantification kit. Every immunoSEQ 96-well plate was sequenced on a separate single-read 150-cycle Illumina NextSeq 550 flow cell. The authors processed their data as follows. Because the immunoSEQ output held only junctional sequences and lacked quality scores, the filtering could not match the filtering applied to full-length reads. Sequences were annotated with PyIR, a Python wrapper for IgBLAST v1.9, using IMGT germline references to assign V/J genes and CDR3. Reads were removed for weak V/J assignments (E-value above 1e-6), missing CDR3, stop codons, out-of-frame junctions, or ambiguous translated residues. V3J clonotypes were defined by identical inferred V gene, J gene, and CDR3 amino acid sequence. Percentage overlap between repertoires was computed as shared unique clonotypes divided by the size of the smaller repertoire. Richness of each repertoire was evaluated using RTK rarefaction, the Chao1 estimator, and Recon v2.1 estimates of unobserved clonotypes. Generation probabilities for all TCRbeta clonotypes obtained by the gDNA method from several donors were computed using OLGA. The table was pulled from immuneACCESS by TCRdb, which kept in-frame rearrangements only. Such tables lose some clones; where checked, under half of the loss comes from unresolved V genes, and the rest has no known cause. V, J and clone size were drawn from that table, and D and trimming were deduced from the DNA. For this sample the table gives 2 million to 2.5 million clones, of which more than 90% were detected only once. The leading ten clones occupy 0.1% to 0.15% of the sample.

Comments on this clone: This clone's antigen is unknown. No much larger clone exists at a distance of one base, and base qualities are not known.

After removal of 0 bases from V and 8 bases from J, the junction retains 8 bases not matched to a gene. CDR1 is given as WNHNN and CDR2 as SYGVQD, both from the germline V gene (reference sequence). The CDR3 runs 16 amino acids, cysteine and phenylalanine included. Of the read, only the CDR3 DNA is kept; its 48 bases are in frame from base 1. Healthy HIV-negative adults with no recently reported acute infections or vaccinations were included as donors. Every donor was a Caucasian adult residing in Nashville, Tennessee, USA. CD4+ T cells were enriched by magnetic negative selection; naive cells were then positively selected on CD45RA, and the negative fraction formed the memory subset. Blood was obtained by leukapheresis, after which PBMCs were separated by Ficoll-Histopaque density gradient centrifugation and cryopreserved in liquid nitrogen vapor phase. Analytical flow cytometry was used to check the purity and quantity of every magnetically sorted T cell population. Each sorted fraction had its genomic DNA isolated and then quantified by UV absorbance on a Nanodrop 2000c.

This receptor chain uses TRBV10-1 and TRBJ2-1, with 9 bases matching TRBD2. The specimen was naive CD4+ T cells sorted from blood. The sample's cell subset or site, from its label and the paper: CD45RA+ positively selected. This TCR was sampled from a man aged 18 to 29 in good health. The CDR3 sequence is CASSESRLAGMDEQFF. The DNA sequence follows: TGCGCCAGCAGTGAGTCGAGGCTAGCGGGGATGGATGAGCAGTTCTTC.